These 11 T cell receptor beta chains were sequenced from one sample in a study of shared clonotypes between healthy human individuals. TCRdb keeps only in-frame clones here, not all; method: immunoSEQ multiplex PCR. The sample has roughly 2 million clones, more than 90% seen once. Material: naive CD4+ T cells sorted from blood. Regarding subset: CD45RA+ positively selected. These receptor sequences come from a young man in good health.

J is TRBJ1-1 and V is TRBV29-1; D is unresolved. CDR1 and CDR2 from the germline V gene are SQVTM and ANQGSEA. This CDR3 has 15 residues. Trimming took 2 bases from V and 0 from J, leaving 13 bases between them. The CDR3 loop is CSVERAGGVNTEAFF. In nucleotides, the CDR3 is TGCAGCGTTGAAAGGGCAGGCGGAGTGAACACTGAAGCTTTCTTT.

The CDR3, as DNA: TGTGCCTGGAGTAAAAGCGGGAGGGGGTCCGGGGAGCTGTTTTTT. Its translation is CAWSKSGRGSGELFF. This chain uses TRBV30 with TRBJ2-2; 10 nucleotides agree with TRBD2. Germline-derived CDR1 and CDR2 are GTSNPN and SVGIG (reference sequence). With V trimmed by 2 bases and J by 6 bases, 6 bases remained unmatched. This CDR3 is built from 15 residues.

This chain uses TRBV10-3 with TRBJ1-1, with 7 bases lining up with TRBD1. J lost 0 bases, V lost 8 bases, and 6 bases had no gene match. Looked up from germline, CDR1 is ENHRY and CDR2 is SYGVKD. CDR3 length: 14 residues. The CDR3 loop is CAIGEGQMNTEAFF. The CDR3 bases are TGTGCCATCGGAGAGGGACAGATGAACACTGAAGCTTTCTTT.

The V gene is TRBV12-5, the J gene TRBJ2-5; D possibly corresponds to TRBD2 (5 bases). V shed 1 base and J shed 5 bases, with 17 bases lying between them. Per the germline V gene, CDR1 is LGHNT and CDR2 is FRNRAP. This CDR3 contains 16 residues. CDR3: CASGLARTSEKETQYF. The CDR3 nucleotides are TGTGCTAGTGGTTTGGCAAGGACTTCCGAGAAGGAGACCCAGTACTTC.

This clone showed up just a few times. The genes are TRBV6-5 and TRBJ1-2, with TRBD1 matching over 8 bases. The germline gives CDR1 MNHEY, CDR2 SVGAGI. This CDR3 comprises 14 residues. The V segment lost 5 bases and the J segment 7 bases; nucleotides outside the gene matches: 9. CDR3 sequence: CASSPSDRAPGYTF. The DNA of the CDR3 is TGTGCCAGCAGTCCGTCGGACAGGGCTCCTGGCTACACCTTC.

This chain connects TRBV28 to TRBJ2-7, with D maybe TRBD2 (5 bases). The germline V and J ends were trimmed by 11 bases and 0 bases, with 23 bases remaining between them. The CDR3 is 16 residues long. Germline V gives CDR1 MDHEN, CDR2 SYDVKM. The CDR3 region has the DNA TGTGCCGGATCCCGTGGTCTGGAGGCCAACTCCTACGAGCAGTACTTC. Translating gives CAGSRGLEANSYEQYF.

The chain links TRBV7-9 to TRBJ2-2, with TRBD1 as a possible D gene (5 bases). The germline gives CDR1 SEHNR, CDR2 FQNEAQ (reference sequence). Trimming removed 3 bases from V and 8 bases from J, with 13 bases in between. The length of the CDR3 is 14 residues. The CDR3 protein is CASSLATARGELFF. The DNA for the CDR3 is TGTGCCAGCAGCTTGGCGACAGCTAGAGGGGAGCTGTTTTTT.

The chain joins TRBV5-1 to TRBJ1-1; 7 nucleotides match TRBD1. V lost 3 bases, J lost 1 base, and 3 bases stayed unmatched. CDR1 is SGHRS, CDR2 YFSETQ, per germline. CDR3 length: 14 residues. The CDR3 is CASSWGQRNTEAFF. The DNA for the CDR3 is TGCGCCAGCAGCTGGGGACAGAGGAACACTGAAGCTTTCTTT. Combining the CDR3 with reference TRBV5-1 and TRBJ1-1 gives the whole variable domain KAGVTQTPRYLIKTRGQQVTLSCSPISGHRSVSWYQQTPGQGLQFLFEYFSETQRNKGNFPGRFSGRQFSNSRSEMNVSTLELGDSALYLCASSWGQRNTEAFFGQGTRLTVV.

The CDR3 sequence: CASSPGYNEQFF. CDR3 sequence (DNA): TGTGCCAGCAGCCCGGGCTACAATGAGCAGTTCTTC. This rearrangement joins TRBV11-1 to TRBJ2-1; D not certain. The CDR3 spans 12 residues. Trimming stripped 5 bases from V and 3 bases from J, with 5 bases between. The V gene's germline CDR1 is SGHAT and CDR2 FQDESV (reference sequence).

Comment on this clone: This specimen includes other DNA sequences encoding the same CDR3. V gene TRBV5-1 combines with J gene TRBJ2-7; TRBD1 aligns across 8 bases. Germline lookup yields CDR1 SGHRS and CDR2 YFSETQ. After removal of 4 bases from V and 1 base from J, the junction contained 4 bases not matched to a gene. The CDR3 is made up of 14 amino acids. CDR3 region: CASSHGQGSYEQYF. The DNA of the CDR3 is TGCGCCAGCAGCCATGGACAGGGTTCCTACGAGCAGTACTTC.

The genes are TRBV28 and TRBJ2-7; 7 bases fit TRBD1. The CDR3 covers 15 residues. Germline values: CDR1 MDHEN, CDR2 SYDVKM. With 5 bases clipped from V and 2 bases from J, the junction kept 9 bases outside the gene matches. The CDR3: CASSSQGVGAYEQYF. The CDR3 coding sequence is TGTGCCAGCAGTAGCCAGGGGGTAGGGGCCTACGAGCAGTACTTC.